The 26 T cell receptor beta chains reported below all come from one sample, sequenced in a study of blood T cell repertoires in COVID-19. Using immunoSEQ multiplex PCR, the repertoire was profiled, and TCRdb retains in-frame clones only, with some absent. Of 300,000 to 400,000 clones listed, around nine tenths are singletons. Sequencing was carried out using PBMCs or T cells enriched from blood (not recorded which). Receptors originate from a man in his sixties who had recovered from COVID-19.

V usage is TRBV5-1 and J usage is TRBJ2-7; 8 bases map to TRBD2. Germline V gene lookup returns CDR1 SGHRS and CDR2 YFSETQ. V lost 4 bases and J lost 6; bases outside the gene matches: 9. This CDR3 has 14 amino acids. The CDR3 DNA follows: TGCGCCAGCAGCCCCGGGAGGGAGGGAAGCGAGCAGTACTTC. It specifies CASSPGREGSEQYF.

This chain joins TRBV4-1 and TRBJ1-3, with D perhaps TRBD1 (5 bases). Germline loops: CDR1 MGHRA, CDR2 YSYEKL. The V end was cut by 3 bases, the J end by 3 bases, with 18 bases between. The CDR3 contains 17 residues. CDR3 bases: TGCGCCAGCAGCCATCCTCTGACGGGCAGGGATGGAAACACCATATATTTT. Amino acids: CASSHPLTGRDGNTIYF.

The chain links TRBV29-1 to TRBJ1-2; possible D gene TRBD1, 5 bases. V shed 0 bases and J shed 2 bases, with 10 bases lying between them. The CDR3 totals 14 residues. CDR1 and CDR2 from the germline V gene are SQVTM and ANQGSEA. The CDR3 loop is CSVEDGARNYGYTF. CDR3 sequence (DNA): TGCAGCGTTGAAGATGGGGCCAGGAACTATGGCTACACCTTC.

The gene calls are TRBV7-3 and TRBJ2-6; D uncertain. The CDR3 loop spans 15 amino acids. The V end was cut by 5 bases, the J end by 0 bases, with 8 bases between. Germline CDR1 SGHTA, CDR2 FQGTGA. Here the CDR3 DNA reads TGTGCCAGCAGCCCCGACACCTCTGGGGCCAACGTCCTGACTTTC. As protein: CASSPDTSGANVLTF.

This chain joins TRBV6-2 or TRBV6-3 and TRBJ1-2, with a tentative D call TRBD1 (5 bases). V lost 6 bases to trimming and J lost 4 bases, with 30 bases between them. In germline, CDR1 is MNHEY, CDR2 SVGEGT. The CDR3 totals 19 residues. DNA for the CDR3: TGTGCCAGCAGCCCTAACTCCTACGACAGAACCTCCTCTGGCTATGGCTACACCTTC. This encodes CASSPNSYDRTSSGYGYTF.

V and J are TRBV4-3 and TRBJ2-7; 10 nucleotides line up with TRBD1. The CDR3 covers 15 residues. Germline lookup yields CDR1 LGHNA and CDR2 YSLEER. Trimming cost V 5 bases and J 2 bases; bases outside gene matches: 6. The CDR3 DNA reads as TGCGCCAGCAGCTCACAGACAGGGGGCGCCTACGAGCAGTACTTC. Residues: CASSSQTGGAYEQYF.

The rearrangement uses TRBV7-9 and TRBJ2-1; tentatively, D is TRBD2 (6 bases). Trimming cost V 5 bases and J 3 bases, with 17 bases left between them. CDR1 is SEHNR, CDR2 FQNEAQ, per germline (reference sequence). The CDR3 length is 16 residues. CDR3 in amino acids: CASSATGTGYYNEQFF. In DNA form, the CDR3 reads TGTGCCAGCAGCGCTACCGGGACTGGATACTACAATGAGCAGTTCTTC.

This clone was counted a few times. The chain recombines TRBV2 with TRBJ2-7; the match to TRBD1 covers 7 bases. Per the germline V gene, CDR1 is SNHLY and CDR2 is FYNNEI. The CDR3 is 13 residues long. J lost 6 bases, V lost 4 bases, and 6 bases had no gene match. CDR3 region: CASSVGTETEQYF. In DNA form, the CDR3 reads TGTGCCAGCAGTGTGGGGACAGAGACCGAGCAGTACTTC.

This clone was detected a few times. The V gene is TRBV19, the J gene TRBJ1-5; no firm D call. CDR1 and CDR2 (germline): LNHDA, SQIVND (reference sequence). This CDR3 is built from 13 residues. Trimming stripped 6 bases from V and 1 base from J, with 7 bases between. This CDR3 reads CASSGWSNQPQHF. The CDR3 DNA reads as TGTGCCAGTAGCGGGTGGAGCAATCAGCCCCAGCATTTT.

The V call is TRBV7-9, the J call TRBJ2-1, with D maybe TRBD1 (6 bases). Per germline, CDR1 SEHNR and CDR2 FQNEAQ (reference sequence). The length of the CDR3 is 15 residues. V lost 6 bases, J lost 1 base, and 13 bases lay in between. The DNA for the CDR3 is TGTGCCAGCAGAGGCGGCAGGGGTTCCTACAATGAGCAGTTCTTC. Translation: CASRGGRGSYNEQFF.

This clone was recorded only once. The chain recombines TRBV9 with TRBJ2-1; 11 bases are a match to TRBD2. The CDR3 is 14 amino acids. V dropped 3 bases and J dropped 4; count of bases not matched to a gene: 0. Germline CDR1 SGDLS, CDR2 YYNGEE. The CDR3 DNA follows: TGTGCCAGCAGCGGGACTAGCGGGTACAATGAGCAGTTCTTC. It specifies CASSGTSGYNEQFF.

A note on this clone: The same CDR3 can be traced to other DNA sequences in this sample. The V call is TRBV18, the J call TRBJ1-1; TRBD1 matches at 7 bases. CDR1 and CDR2 from the germline V gene are KGHSH and LQKENI. The CDR3 loop spans 14 amino acids. V shed 2 bases and J 0 bases; nucleotides not matched to a gene: 0. In nucleotides, the CDR3 is TGTGCCAGCTCACCAGGGACAGTGAACACTGAAGCTTTCTTT. This gives the protein CASSPGTVNTEAFF.

CDR3 region: CASSMAGTATNEKLFF. The CDR3 bases are TGCGCCAGCAGCATGGCGGGGACAGCAACTAATGAAAAACTGTTTTTT. The chain links TRBV5-1 to TRBJ1-4; 7 bases fit TRBD1. Germline lookup yields CDR1 SGHRS and CDR2 YFSETQ. J lost 0 bases, V lost 4 bases, and 6 bases had no gene match. The length of the CDR3 is 16 residues.

The V and J genes are TRBV11-3 and TRBJ1-2; the match to TRBD1 covers 8 bases. The CDR3 has 14 amino acids. Per the germline V gene, CDR1 is SGHNT and CDR2 is YENEEA. The V and J ends lost 5 bases and 5 bases, in that order; junction bases with no gene match: 7. Written as DNA, the CDR3 is TGTGCCAGCAGCCAAGGACAGGGAGATTATGGCTACACCTTC. Protein: CASSQGQGDYGYTF.

V and J are TRBV5-4 and TRBJ2-3, with D perhaps TRBD2 (5 bases). The CDR3 has 16 residues. The V gene lost 4 bases and the J gene lost 3 bases, with 18 bases spanning the gap. Germline loops: CDR1 SGHNT, CDR2 YYREEE (reference sequence). The CDR3 nucleotides are TGTGCCAGCAGCCCCAGCGGCCAGGAGAGAACAGATACGCAGTATTTT. Translating gives CASSPSGQERTDTQYF.

This clone was observed a few times. The chain uses TRBV30 and TRBJ1-1; a weak D match, TRBD1 (6 bases). CDR3 length: 16 residues. Germline V gene sequence: CDR1 GTSNPN, CDR2 SVGIG (reference sequence). V lost 3 bases to trimming and J lost 0 bases, with 17 bases between them. The CDR3 nucleotides read TGTGCCTGGAGCGGGGGGGCGAGAAACATGAACACTGAAGCTTTCTTT. As protein: CAWSGGARNMNTEAFF.

This rearrangement joins TRBV5-5 to TRBJ1-2, with D possibly matching TRBD1 (5 bases). This CDR3 is 15 amino acids long. From germline, CDR1 is SGHKS and CDR2 YYEKEE (reference sequence). The V end lost 3 bases, the J end lost 7 bases, and 19 bases lay between the germline ends. CDR3 region: CASSSQTDRTIGYTF. The CDR3 DNA follows: TGTGCCAGCAGCTCCCAGACAGATCGGACGATTGGCTACACCTTC.

The chain joins TRBV29-1 to TRBJ2-3, with D possibly matching TRBD2 (6 bases). CDR1 is SQVTM, CDR2 ANQGSEA, per germline. V was cut by 8 bases and J by 1 base, with 19 bases left in between. This CDR3 is built from 15 residues. CDR3 nucleotide sequence: TGCAGCTCCAAGAACGATGGACTACGCACAGATACGCAGTATTTT. Translation: CSSKNDGLRTDTQYF.

The rearrangement links TRBV19 to TRBJ1-1; D gene uncertain. The ends were cut back, 5 bases at V and 1 base at J, with 5 bases in the middle. The CDR3 spans 12 residues. CDR1 LNHDA and CDR2 SQIVND come from the germline V gene (reference sequence). As DNA, the CDR3 is TGTGCCAGTAGTTTTCGGAACACTGAAGCTTTCTTT. It is translated as CASSFRNTEAFF. Complete variable domain (other parts from reference TRBV19 and TRBJ1-1): DGGITQSPKYLFRKEGQNVTLSCEQNLNHDAMYWYRQDPGQGLRLIYYSQIVNDFQKGDIAEGYSVSREKKESFPLTVTSAQKNPTAFYLCASSFRNTEAFFGQGTRLTVV.

This sequence joins TRBV10-3 and TRBJ2-5; TRBD1 might be the D (7 bases). The length of the CDR3 is 16 residues. Deletions cut 2 bases from V and 5 bases from J, with 18 bases between. CDR1 is ENHRY and CDR2 is SYGVKD in the germline V gene. CDR3 DNA: TGTGCCATCAGTGAGGAGTCAGGGGGAGGTCAGGAGACCCAGTACTTC. Encoded protein: CAISEESGGGQETQYF.

The chain is built from TRBV7-8 and TRBJ1-5; no reliable D call. This CDR3 is built from 14 residues. In germline, CDR1 is SGHVS, CDR2 FQNEAQ. V lost 5 bases and J 4 bases, leaving 12 bases between the germline ends. The CDR3 region is CASSVQRENQPQHF. In DNA, the CDR3 is TGTGCCAGCAGCGTCCAGAGGGAGAATCAGCCCCAGCATTTT.

This clone has just a few counts. CDR3 protein: CASSPERRQKETQYF. CDR3 nucleotides: TGTGCCAGCAGTCCAGAAAGAAGACAGAAAGAGACCCAGTACTTC. The chain combines TRBV28 with TRBJ2-5, with D perhaps TRBD1 (5 bases). Germline CDR1 reads MDHEN; CDR2 reads SYDVKM. The germline V and J ends were trimmed by 5 bases and 3 bases, with 16 bases remaining between them. The CDR3 has 15 residues.

The chain links TRBV11-3 to TRBJ1-1; unclear D gene. Germline V gene data show CDR1 as SGHNT and CDR2 as YENEEA. The CDR3 is 14 residues long. V was shortened by 0 bases and J by 4 bases, with 9 bases between the two germline ends. The DNA for the CDR3 is TGTGCCAGCAGCTTAGATCAGGTTGGCACTGAAGCTTTCTTT. The encoded protein is CASSLDQVGTEAFF.

The chain uses TRBV5-1 and TRBJ2-2; 8 bases are shared with TRBD2. V gave up 2 bases and J gave up 7 bases; unmatched junction bases: 13. The CDR3 is made up of 17 amino acids. Germline V gene sequence: CDR1 SGHRS, CDR2 YFSETQ. In nucleotides, the CDR3 is TGCGCCAGCAGCTTACAAGCGGGGGCCGACGGGGTCGGGGAGCTGTTTTTT. Its translation: CASSLQAGADGVGELFF.

This chain uses TRBV15 with TRBJ2-1, with TRBD2 matching over 7 bases. The germline CDR1 and CDR2 sequences are LNHNV and YYDKDF (reference sequence). The ends lost 0 bases at V and 0 bases at J; junction bases unmatched: 11. The CDR3 is 19 amino acids. DNA of the CDR3: TGTGCCACCAGCAGAGATTTGGCTAGCGGCCTGAGCTCCTACAATGAGCAGTTCTTC. Translated: CATSRDLASGLSSYNEQFF. The variable domain in full, completed from reference TRBV15 and TRBJ2-1, reads DAMVIQNPRYQVTQFGKPVTLSCSQTLNHNVMYWYQQKSSQAPKLLFHYYDKDFNNEADTPDNFQSRRPNTSFCFLDIRSPGLGDTAMYLCATSRDLASGLSSYNEQFFGPGTRLTVL.

The chain couples TRBV6-6 to TRBJ1-5, with D possibly TRBD1 on 5 matching bases. Trimming left V 1 base short and J 5 bases short, with 9 bases between. Germline V CDR1 and CDR2: MNHNY, SVGAGI (reference sequence). CDR3 length: 14 amino acids. CDR3 in amino acids: CASSYYRKDQPQHF. The CDR3 DNA reads as TGTGCCAGCAGTTACTACAGGAAGGATCAGCCCCAGCATTTT.